The 22 T cell receptor beta chains in this list originate from one sample, sequenced in a study of beta chain features in type 1 diabetes. The study reverse transcribed the entire isolated RNA, so it sequenced expressed TCRB transcripts. Sequencing used immunoSEQ multiplex PCR; TCRdb keeps in-frame clones, though not all of them. The top ten clones hold approximately 0.053% of a sample with around 240,000 clones, over 65% of them seen once. The sequenced sample consisted of naive CD4+ T cells from blood. Receptor source: a young man in good health.

This clone was seen only a few times. This chain connects TRBV30 to TRBJ2-3, with 7 bases that match TRBD2. V shed 0 bases and J 4 bases; nucleotides not matched to a gene: 4. CDR1 and CDR2 from the germline V gene are GTSNPN and SVGIG (reference sequence). The CDR3 has 14 amino acids. The CDR3 coding sequence is TGTGCCTGGAGTGTACGACTAGCCTCAGATACGCAGTATTTT. It is translated as CAWSVRLASDTQYF.

V usage is TRBV5-4 and J usage is TRBJ2-7; 9 positions match TRBD1. With 3 bases clipped from V and 9 bases from J, the junction kept 4 bases outside the gene matches. CDR3 length: 12 amino acids. Germline V CDR1 and CDR2: SGHNT, YYREEE (reference sequence). In DNA, the CDR3 is TGTGCCAGCAGCTCACCGGGACAGGGGCAGTACTTC. This gives the protein CASSSPGQGQYF.

This clone was detected only once. The CDR3 region is CASSAPYEQYF. The CDR3, as DNA: TGTGCCAGCAGTGCCCCCTACGAGCAGTACTTC. The chain employs TRBV28 and TRBJ2-7, with D uncertain. Deletions cut 5 bases from V and 2 bases from J, with 4 bases between. Germline V CDR1 and CDR2: MDHEN, SYDVKM. This CDR3 region has 11 residues.

The sample holds one count of this clone. The chain has TRBV5-1 and TRBJ2-5, with D perhaps matching TRBD2 (6 bases). Deletions cut 0 bases from V and 4 bases from J, with 10 bases between. Per the germline V gene, CDR1 is SGHRS and CDR2 is YFSETQ. The CDR3 runs to 14 residues. CDR3 in amino acids: CASSLGLEGETQYF. CDR3 nucleotides: TGCGCCAGCAGCTTGGGACTAGAGGGAGAGACCCAGTACTTC.

This clone was picked up a small number of times. The genes are TRBV30 and TRBJ2-2; TRBD2 agrees at 9 bases. Losses at the gene ends were 0 bases for V and 3 bases for J; bases not matched to a gene: 2. CDR1 and CDR2 (germline): GTSNPN, SVGIG (reference sequence). The CDR3 spans 15 residues. The CDR3 DNA reads TGTGCCTGGAGTGTGGGACTAGCCCACACCGGGGAGCTGTTTTTT. This translates into CAWSVGLAHTGELFF.

In the case of this clone: This CDR3 is also generated by other DNA sequences in the sample. This chain joins TRBV29-1 and TRBJ2-3; D could derive from TRBD1 or TRBD2 (5 bases each). Germline V gene data show CDR1 as SQVTM and CDR2 as ANQGSEA. Trimming pared 4 bases from V and 2 bases from J, leaving 10 bases between. The CDR3 has 13 amino acids. The CDR3, as DNA: TGCAGCGTTGGGGGACGGAACACAGATACGCAGTATTTT. Its protein product is CSVGGRNTDTQYF.

This clone occurred a few times. The V call is TRBV4-1, the J call TRBJ2-4; 7 bases align to TRBD2. Germline V gene sequence: CDR1 MGHRA, CDR2 YSYEKL. This CDR3 contains 15 residues. V lost 0 bases, J lost 6 bases, and 5 bases stayed unmatched. The CDR3 DNA sequence: TGCGCCAGCAGCCAAGATGGGACTAATGGAAACATTCAGTACTTC. Protein sequence: CASSQDGTNGNIQYF.

There are a few counts of this clone. The chain recombines TRBV7-9 with TRBJ2-7, with D uncertain. The CDR3 has 12 residues. Germline V gives CDR1 SEHNR, CDR2 FQNEAQ (reference sequence). V lost 1 base and J lost 6, with 7 bases in between. The DNA of the CDR3 is TGTGCCAGCAGCTTAGTGGGCCCCGAGCAGTACTTC. Protein sequence: CASSLVGPEQYF.

V and J are TRBV6-6 and TRBJ2-3; 9 bases agree with TRBD1. Germline CDR1 reads MNHNY; CDR2 reads SVGAGI (reference sequence). J lost 1 base, V lost 1 base, and 0 bases had no gene match. This CDR3 has 15 residues. CDR3 loop: CASSYWDRGTDTQYF. In nucleotides, the CDR3 is TGTGCCAGCAGTTACTGGGACAGGGGCACAGATACGCAGTATTTT.

The genes are TRBV11-2 and TRBJ1-1, with a possible D match to TRBD1 (6 bases). V was shortened by 5 bases and J by 2 bases, with 12 bases between the two germline ends. The germline gives CDR1 SGHAT, CDR2 FQNNGV. CDR3 length: 14 residues. The CDR3 loop is CASSAQGGNTEAFF. CDR3 nucleotide sequence: TGTGCCAGCAGCGCACAGGGAGGCAACACTGAAGCTTTCTTT.

This clone was picked up a small number of times. The V gene is TRBV7-6, the J gene TRBJ2-3, with D hard to call. CDR1 is SGHVS, CDR2 FNYEAQ, per germline. Trimming left V 6 bases short and J 5 bases short, with 9 bases between. The CDR3 extends over 12 amino acids. CDR3 residues: CASRTKGDTQYF. Here the CDR3 DNA reads TGTGCCAGCAGAACCAAAGGAGATACGCAGTATTTT. Combining the CDR3 with reference TRBV7-6 and TRBJ2-3 gives the whole variable domain GAGVSQSPRYKVTKRGQDVALRCDPISGHVSLYWYRQALGQGPEFLTYFNYEAQQDKSGLPNDRFSAERPEGSISTLTIQRTEQRDSAMYRCASRTKGDTQYFGPGTRLTVL.

The rearrangement links TRBV2 to TRBJ2-5; D not certain. CDR3 length: 16 residues. V was cut by 6 bases and J by 2 bases, with 19 bases left in between. The V gene's germline CDR1 is SNHLY and CDR2 FYNNEI. The CDR3 reads CASSSGLRGLQETQYF. CDR3 DNA: TGTGCCAGCAGCTCTGGGCTCCGTGGCCTACAAGAGACCCAGTACTTC.

The chain combines TRBV21-1 with TRBJ2-1. TRBV21-1 is a recognized pseudogene. The CDR3 loop spans 10 amino acids. As DNA, the CDR3 is TGTGCCAGCAGCAAGGGACAGCAGTTCTTC. Protein: CASSKGQQFF.

The chain couples TRBV29-1 to TRBJ2-3; 7 bases line up with TRBD1. With V trimmed by 7 bases and J by 0 bases, 7 bases remained unmatched. Per germline, CDR1 SQVTM and CDR2 ANQGSEA. The CDR3 loop spans 14 amino acids. The CDR3 DNA sequence: TGCAGCGGGAACAGGGGCGGTAGCACAGATACGCAGTATTTT. Protein: CSGNRGGSTDTQYF.

In its sample, this clone was seen a few times. The chain joins TRBV13 to TRBJ1-1, with 7 bases aligning to TRBD1. Germline V gives CDR1 PRHDT, CDR2 FYEKMQ (reference sequence). The CDR3 has 14 residues. J gave up 10 bases and V 6 bases, and 14 bases lay outside the gene matches. CDR3 sequence reads: CASSFPGQGGRAFF. In DNA, the CDR3 is TGTGCCAGCAGTTTCCCCGGACAAGGGGGCAGAGCTTTCTTT.

The rearrangement links TRBV14 to TRBJ2-5, with D unclear. The CDR3 spans 16 residues. Germline assignment: CDR1 SGHDN and CDR2 FVKESK. V gave up 1 base and J gave up 4 bases, with 16 bases separating them. In DNA, the CDR3 is TGTGCCAGCAGCCAAGGTCGTGACATAGGTGGAGAGACCCAGTACTTC. As protein: CASSQGRDIGGETQYF.

This chain joins TRBV30 and TRBJ2-3; a possible D gene is TRBD2 (6 bases). CDR1 GTSNPN and CDR2 SVGIG come from the germline V gene (reference sequence). Between the trimmed V and J ends, which lost 1 base and 4 bases, there was a span of 12 bases. The CDR3 has 14 amino acids. The CDR3 sequence: CAWSALRRADTQYF. DNA for the CDR3: TGTGCCTGGAGTGCACTCCGGAGGGCAGATACGCAGTATTTT.

This clone turned up a few times. This sequence joins TRBV5-4 and TRBJ2-3; no reliable D call. The CDR3 loop spans 16 amino acids. Trimming removed 0 bases at V and 0 bases at J, with 11 bases between. Germline lookup yields CDR1 SGHNT and CDR2 YYREEE (reference sequence). The CDR3 nucleotides are TGTGCCAGCAGCTTGGTGGTCACAGCTAGCACAGATACGCAGTATTTT. Translation: CASSLVVTASTDTQYF.

The table lists this clone with a few counts. This chain joins TRBV30 and TRBJ1-2; D gene ambiguous. The V and J ends lost 4 bases and 7 bases respectively, with 10 bases between them. Germline V CDR1 and CDR2: GTSNPN, SVGIG (reference sequence). The CDR3 is 11 amino acids. CDR3 sequence: CAWNSFFGYTF. For the CDR3, the DNA is TGTGCCTGGAATTCCTTTTTTGGCTACACCTTC.

V is TRBV19 and J is TRBJ2-4; maybe TRBD1 (6 bases). CDR1 and CDR2 from the germline V gene are LNHDA and SQIVND (reference sequence). V lost 4 bases to trimming and J lost 4 bases, with 14 bases between them. The CDR3 has 15 residues. The CDR3: CASSTLDSRKNIQYF. Written as DNA, the CDR3 is TGTGCCAGTAGTACCCTGGACAGTCGAAAAAACATTCAGTACTTC. Full variable domain (rest looked up from reference TRBV19 and TRBJ2-4): DGGITQSPKYLFRKEGQNVTLSCEQNLNHDAMYWYRQDPGQGLRLIYYSQIVNDFQKGDIAEGYSVSREKKESFPLTVTSAQKNPTAFYLCASSTLDSRKNIQYFGAGTRLSVL.

This rearrangement joins TRBV2 to TRBJ2-7, with unresolved D. The V gene's germline CDR1 is SNHLY and CDR2 FYNNEI. Trimming cost V 4 bases and J 5 bases, with 6 bases left between them. The CDR3 consists of 11 residues. The CDR3 sequence is CASSVANEQYF. In nucleotides, the CDR3 is TGTGCCAGCAGTGTAGCTAACGAGCAGTACTTC.

The chain joins TRBV30 to TRBJ1-2; D is uncertain. CDR1 is GTSNPN and CDR2 is SVGIG in the germline V gene (reference sequence). This CDR3 is built from 15 residues. Between the trimmed V and J ends, which lost 2 bases and 2 bases, there was a span of 15 bases. CDR3 DNA: TGTGCCTGGAGTCCCCGACTCACGGAGAACTATGGCTACACCTTC. It translates to CAWSPRLTENYGYTF.